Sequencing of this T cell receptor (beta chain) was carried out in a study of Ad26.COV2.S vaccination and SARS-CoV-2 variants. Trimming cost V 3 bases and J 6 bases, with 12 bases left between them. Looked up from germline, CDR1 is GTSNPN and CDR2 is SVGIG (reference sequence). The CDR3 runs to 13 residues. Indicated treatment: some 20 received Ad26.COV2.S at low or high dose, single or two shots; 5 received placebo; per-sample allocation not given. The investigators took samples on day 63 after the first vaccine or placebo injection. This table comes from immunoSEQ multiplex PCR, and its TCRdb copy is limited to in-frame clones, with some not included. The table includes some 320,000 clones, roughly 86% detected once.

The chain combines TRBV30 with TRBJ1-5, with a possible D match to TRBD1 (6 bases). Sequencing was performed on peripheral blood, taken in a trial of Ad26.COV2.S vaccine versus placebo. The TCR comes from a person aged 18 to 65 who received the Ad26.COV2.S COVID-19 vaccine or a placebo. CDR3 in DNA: TGTGCCTGGAGAGGGGGGAGTGGTCAGCCCCAGCATTTT. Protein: CAWRGGSGQPQHF.